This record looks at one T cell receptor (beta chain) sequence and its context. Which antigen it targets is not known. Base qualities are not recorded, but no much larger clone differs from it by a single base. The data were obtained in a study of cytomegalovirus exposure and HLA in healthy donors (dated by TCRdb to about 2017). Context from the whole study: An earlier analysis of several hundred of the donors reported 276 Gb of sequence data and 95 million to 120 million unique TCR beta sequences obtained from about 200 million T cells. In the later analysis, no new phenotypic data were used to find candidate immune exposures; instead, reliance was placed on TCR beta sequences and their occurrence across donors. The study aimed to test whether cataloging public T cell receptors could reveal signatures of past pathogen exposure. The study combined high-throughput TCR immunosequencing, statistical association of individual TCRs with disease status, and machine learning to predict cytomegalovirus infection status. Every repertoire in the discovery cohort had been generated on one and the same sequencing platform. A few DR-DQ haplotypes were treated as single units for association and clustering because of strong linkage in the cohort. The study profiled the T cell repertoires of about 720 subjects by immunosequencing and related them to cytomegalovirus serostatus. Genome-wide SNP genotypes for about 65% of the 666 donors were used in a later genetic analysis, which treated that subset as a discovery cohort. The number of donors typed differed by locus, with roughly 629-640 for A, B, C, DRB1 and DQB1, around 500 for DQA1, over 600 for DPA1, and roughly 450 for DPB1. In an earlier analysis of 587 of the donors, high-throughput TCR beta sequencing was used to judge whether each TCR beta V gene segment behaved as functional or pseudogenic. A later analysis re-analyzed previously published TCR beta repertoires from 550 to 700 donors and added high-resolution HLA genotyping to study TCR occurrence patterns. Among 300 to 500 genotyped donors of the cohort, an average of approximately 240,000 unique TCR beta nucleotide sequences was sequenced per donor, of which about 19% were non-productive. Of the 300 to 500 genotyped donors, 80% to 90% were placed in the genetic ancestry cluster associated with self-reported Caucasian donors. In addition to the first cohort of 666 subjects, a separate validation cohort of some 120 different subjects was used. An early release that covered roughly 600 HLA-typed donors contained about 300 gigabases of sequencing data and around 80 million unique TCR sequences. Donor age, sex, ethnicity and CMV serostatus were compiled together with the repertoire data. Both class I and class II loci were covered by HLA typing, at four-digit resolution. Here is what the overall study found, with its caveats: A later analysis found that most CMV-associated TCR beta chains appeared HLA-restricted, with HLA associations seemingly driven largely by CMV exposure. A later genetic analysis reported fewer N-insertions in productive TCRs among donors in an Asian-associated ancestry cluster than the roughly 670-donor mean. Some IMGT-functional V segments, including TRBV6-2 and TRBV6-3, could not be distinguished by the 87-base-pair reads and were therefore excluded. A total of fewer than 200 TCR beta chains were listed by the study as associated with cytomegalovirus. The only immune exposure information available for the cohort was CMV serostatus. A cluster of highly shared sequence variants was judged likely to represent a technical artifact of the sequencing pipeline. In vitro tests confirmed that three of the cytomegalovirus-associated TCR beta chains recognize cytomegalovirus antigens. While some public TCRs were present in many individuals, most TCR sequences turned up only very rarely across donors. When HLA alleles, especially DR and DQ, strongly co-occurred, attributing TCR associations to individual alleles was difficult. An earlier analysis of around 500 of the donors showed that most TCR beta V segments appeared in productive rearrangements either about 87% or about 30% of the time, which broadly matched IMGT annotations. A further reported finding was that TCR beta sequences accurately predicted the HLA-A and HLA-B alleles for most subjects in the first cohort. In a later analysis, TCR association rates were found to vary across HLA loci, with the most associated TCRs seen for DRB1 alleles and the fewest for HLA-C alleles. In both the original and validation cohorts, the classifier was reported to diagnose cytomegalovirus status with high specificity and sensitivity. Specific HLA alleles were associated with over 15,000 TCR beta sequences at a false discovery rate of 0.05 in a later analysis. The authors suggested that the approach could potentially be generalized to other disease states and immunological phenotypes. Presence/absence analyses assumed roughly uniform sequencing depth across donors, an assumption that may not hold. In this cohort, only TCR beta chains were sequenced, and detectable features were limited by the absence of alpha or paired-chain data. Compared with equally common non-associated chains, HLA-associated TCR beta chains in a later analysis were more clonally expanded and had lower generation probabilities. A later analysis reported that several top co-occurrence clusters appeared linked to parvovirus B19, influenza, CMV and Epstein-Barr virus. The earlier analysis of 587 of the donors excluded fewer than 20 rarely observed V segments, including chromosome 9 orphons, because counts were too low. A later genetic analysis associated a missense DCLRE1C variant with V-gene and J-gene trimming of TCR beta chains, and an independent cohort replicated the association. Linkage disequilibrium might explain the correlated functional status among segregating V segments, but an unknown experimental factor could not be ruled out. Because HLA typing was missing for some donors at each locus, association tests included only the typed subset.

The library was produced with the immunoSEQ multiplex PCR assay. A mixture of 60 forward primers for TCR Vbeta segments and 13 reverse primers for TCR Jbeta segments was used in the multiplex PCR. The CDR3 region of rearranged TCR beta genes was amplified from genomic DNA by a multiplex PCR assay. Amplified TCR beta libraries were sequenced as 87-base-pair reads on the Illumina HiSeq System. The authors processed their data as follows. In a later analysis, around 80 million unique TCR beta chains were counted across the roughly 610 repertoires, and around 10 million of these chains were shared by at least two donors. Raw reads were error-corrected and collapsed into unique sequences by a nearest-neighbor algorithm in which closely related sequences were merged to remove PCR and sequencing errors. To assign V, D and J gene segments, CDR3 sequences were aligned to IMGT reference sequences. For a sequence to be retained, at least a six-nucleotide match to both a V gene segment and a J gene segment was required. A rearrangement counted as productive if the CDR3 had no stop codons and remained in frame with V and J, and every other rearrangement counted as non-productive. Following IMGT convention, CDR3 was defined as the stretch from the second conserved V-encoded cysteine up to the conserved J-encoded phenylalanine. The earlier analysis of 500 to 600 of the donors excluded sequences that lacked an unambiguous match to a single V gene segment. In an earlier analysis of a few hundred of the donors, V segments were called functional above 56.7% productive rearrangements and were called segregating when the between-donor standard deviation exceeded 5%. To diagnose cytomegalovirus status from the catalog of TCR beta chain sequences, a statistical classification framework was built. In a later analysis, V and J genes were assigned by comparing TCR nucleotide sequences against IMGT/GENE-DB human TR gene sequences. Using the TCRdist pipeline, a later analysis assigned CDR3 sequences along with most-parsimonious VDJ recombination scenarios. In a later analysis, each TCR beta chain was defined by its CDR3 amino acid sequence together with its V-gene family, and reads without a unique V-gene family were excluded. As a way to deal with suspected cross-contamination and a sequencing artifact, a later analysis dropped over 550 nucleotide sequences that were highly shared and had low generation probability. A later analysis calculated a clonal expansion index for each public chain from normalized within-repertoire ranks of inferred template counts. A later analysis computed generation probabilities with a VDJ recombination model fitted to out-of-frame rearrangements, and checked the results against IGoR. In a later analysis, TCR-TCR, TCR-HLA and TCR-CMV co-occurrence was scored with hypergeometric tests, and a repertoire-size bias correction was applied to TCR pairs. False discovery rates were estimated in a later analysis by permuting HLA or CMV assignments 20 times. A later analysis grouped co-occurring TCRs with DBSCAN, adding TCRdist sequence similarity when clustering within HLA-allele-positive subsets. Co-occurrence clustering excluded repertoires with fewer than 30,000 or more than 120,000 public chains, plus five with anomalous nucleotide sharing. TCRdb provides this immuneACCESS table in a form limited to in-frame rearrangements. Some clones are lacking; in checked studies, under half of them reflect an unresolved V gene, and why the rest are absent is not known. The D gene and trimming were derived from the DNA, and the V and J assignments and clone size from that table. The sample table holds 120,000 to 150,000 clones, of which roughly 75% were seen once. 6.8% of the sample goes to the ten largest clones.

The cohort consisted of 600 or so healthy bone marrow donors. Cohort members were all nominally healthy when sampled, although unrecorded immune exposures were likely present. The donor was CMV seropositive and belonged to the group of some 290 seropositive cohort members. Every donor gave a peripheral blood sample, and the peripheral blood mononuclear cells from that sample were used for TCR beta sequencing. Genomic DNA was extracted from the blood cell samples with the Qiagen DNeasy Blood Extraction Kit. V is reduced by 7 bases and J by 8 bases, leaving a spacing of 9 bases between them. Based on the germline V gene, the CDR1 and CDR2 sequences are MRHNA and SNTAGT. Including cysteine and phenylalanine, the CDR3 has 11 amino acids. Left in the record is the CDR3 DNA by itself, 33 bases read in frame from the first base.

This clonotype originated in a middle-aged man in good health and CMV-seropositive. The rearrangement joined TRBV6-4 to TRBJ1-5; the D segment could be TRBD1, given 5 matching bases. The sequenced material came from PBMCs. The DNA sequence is TGTGCCAGCAACCAGGGCAAGCCCCAGCATTTT. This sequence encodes CASNQGKPQHF.